This T cell receptor beta chain was recovered during a study of cytomegalovirus exposure and HLA in healthy donors. The study, taken as a whole, reports: Whilst most TCR sequences proved rare, a subset of public TCRs occurred across many donors. Presence/absence comparisons presumed near-even sequencing depth among donors. With DRB1 most and HLA-C fewest, TCR association rates differed between HLA loci in a later analysis.

The donors (healthy individuals) were bone marrow donors. This CDR3 region has 13 residues. Germline V gives CDR1 SNHLY, CDR2 FYNNEI. The PCR contained 60 Vbeta and 13 Jbeta primers. TCRdb's table, derived via immunoSEQ multiplex PCR, lists solely in-frame clones and lacks some. This sample lists about 150,000 clones; its ten largest clones have under 2%. Remarks on this clone: Its antigen is not known. Relative to the germline gene, one junction end is altered; a read error may explain this.

The specimen was PBMCs. This chain uses TRBV2 with TRBJ1-6; D remains ambiguous. The clonotype comes from a woman aged 45-60 years in good health and CMV-seronegative. In DNA form, the CDR3 reads TGTGCCAGCAGCGAAGAGCTCCTGCCTCCCCTCCACTTT. Translation gives CASSEELLPPLHF.